The clone carrying this T cell receptor (beta chain) was recorded a few times. Cohort allocation depended upon clinical history that participants reported. The recovered donors of Cohort 3 showed two negative PCRs, clearance, or symptom resolution. Germline V lookup: CDR1 MNHEY, CDR2 SVGAGI. V lost 7 bases and J lost 8, with 20 bases in between. CDR3 size: 14 residues. These data belong to a study of blood T cell repertoires in COVID-19. Study as a whole: Some COVID-19 samples were acute and others convalescent; all came from the United States, Italy and Spain. T cells, B-cell-depleted T cells, or PBMCs provided the cDNA or gDNA that served as material.

This table comes from immunoSEQ multiplex PCR, and its TCRdb copy is limited to in-frame clones, with some not included. The profile shows some 210,000 clones, approximately 78% of them singletons. The TCR was taken from a man aged 35 to 55 who had recovered from COVID-19. The sample comprised PBMCs or T cells enriched from blood (not recorded which). The V call is TRBV6-5, the J call TRBJ1-2; TRBD1 is a possible D gene (5 bases). CDR3 in DNA: TGTGCCAGCAATTTACAGGCCCCTTTCCCCGGCTACACCTTC. Translated, it gives CASNLQAPFPGYTF.